This is a list of T cell receptor beta chains from one sample in a study of vaccination and CD4 T cells after COVID-19. No antigens are known for them. One entry per CDR3 protein results from TCRdb running MiXCR on the PCR reads. The sample has around 14,000 distinct CDR3 sequences; roughly a quarter are singletons. Sample: CD4+ T cells from blood, cultured in vitro, taken after SARS-CoV-2 vaccination. Every receptor here comes from a human donor who had recovered from COVID-19. Each CDR3 is given without its conserved first and last residue. Clone size is given for some rows only: seen once, a few or many times, or a class if the clone is expanded.

CDR3: SASRGLHNEKLF
J: TRBJ1-4
length: 12
V: TRBV20-1
size: few

CDR3: ASIPPTGQGDYEAF
J: TRBJ1-1
length: 14
V: TRBV28
size: few

CDR3: ASSLAGDSEAF
J: TRBJ1-1
length: 11
V: TRBV28
size: NA

CDR3: ASSQLGLVGDTQY
J: TRBJ2-3
length: 13
V: TRBV12-3/TRBV12-4
size: NA

CDR3: ASSLTSPSGSDTQY
J: TRBJ2-3
length: 14
V: TRBV7-3
size: NA

CDR3: ASSPRDRQETQY
J: TRBJ2-5
length: 12
V: TRBV6-2/TRBV6-3
size: NA

CDR3: AISGPTLVMANEKLF
J: TRBJ1-4
length: 15
V: TRBV10-3
size: NA

CDR3: ASSPPAGVGELF
J: TRBJ2-2
length: 12
V: TRBV18
size: NA

CDR3: ASSRTGWESPLH
J: TRBJ1-6
length: 12
V: TRBV6-1
size: NA

CDR3: ASRGTGVAKNIQY
J: TRBJ2-4
length: 13
V: TRBV6-1
size: few

CDR3: SAISLTYNEQF
J: TRBJ2-1
length: 11
V: TRBV20-1
size: few